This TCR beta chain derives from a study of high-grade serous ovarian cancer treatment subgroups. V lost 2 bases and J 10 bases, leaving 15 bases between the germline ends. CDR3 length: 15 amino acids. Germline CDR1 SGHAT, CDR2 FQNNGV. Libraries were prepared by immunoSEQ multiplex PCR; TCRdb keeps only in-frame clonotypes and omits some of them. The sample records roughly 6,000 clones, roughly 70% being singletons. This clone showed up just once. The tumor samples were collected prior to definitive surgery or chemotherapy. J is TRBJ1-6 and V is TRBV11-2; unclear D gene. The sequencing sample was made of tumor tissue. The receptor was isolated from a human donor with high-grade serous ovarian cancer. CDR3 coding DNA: TGTGCCAGCAGCTTATCTCGAGGTACATACTCACCCCTCCACTTT. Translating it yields CASSLSRGTYSPLHF.